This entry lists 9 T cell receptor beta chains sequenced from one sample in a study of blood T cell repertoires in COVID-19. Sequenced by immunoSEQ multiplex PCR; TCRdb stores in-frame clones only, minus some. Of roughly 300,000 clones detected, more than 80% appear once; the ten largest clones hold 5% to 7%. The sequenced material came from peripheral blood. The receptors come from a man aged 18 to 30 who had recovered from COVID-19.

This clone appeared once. The DNA of the CDR3 is TGTGCCAGCAGACCAGGGACGGGGACAGCCTCCTACAATGAGCAGTTCTTC. Translating it yields CASRPGTGTASYNEQFF. The chain uses TRBV7-2 and TRBJ2-1; TRBD1 matches at 7 bases. V gave up 6 bases and J gave up 0 bases; unmatched junction bases: 11. From germline, CDR1 is SGHTA and CDR2 FQGNSA. The CDR3 has 17 residues.

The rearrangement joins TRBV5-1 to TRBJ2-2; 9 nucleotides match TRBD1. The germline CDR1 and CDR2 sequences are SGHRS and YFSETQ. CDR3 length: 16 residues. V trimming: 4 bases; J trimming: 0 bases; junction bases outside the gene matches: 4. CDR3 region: CASSVTGGANTGELFF. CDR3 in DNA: TGCGCCAGCAGCGTCACAGGGGGCGCGAACACCGGGGAGCTGTTTTTT.

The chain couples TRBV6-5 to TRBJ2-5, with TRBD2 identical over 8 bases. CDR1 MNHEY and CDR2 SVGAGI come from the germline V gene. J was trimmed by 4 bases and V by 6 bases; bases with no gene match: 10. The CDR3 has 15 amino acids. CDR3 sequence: CASSRALAGTETQYF. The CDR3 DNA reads TGTGCCAGCAGCCGGGCCTTAGCGGGGACAGAGACCCAGTACTTC.

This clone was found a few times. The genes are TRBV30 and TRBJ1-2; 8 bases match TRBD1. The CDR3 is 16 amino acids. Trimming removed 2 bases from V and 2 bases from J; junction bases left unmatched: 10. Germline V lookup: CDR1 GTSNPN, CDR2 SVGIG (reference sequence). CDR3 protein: CAWSHLGQGWNYGYTF. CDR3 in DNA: TGTGCCTGGAGTCACCTTGGACAGGGTTGGAACTATGGCTACACCTTC.

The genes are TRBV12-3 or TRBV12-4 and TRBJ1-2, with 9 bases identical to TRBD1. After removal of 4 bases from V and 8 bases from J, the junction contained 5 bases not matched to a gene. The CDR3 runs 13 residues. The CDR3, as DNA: TGTGCCAGCAGTTACCGGGACAGGGAGGGCTACACCTTC. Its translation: CASSYRDREGYTF.

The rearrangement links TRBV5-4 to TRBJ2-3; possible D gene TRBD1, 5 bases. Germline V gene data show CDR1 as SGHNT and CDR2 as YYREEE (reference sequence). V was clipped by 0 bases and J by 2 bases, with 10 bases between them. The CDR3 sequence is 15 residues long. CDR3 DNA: TGTGCCAGCAGCTTGGGGGGCCGCTACACAGATACGCAGTATTTT. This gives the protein CASSLGGRYTDTQYF.

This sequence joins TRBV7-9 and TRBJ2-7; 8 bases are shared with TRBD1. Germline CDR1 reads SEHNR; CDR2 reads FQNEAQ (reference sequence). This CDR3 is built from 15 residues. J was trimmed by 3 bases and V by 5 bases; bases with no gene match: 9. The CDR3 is CASSPDRGHIYEQYF. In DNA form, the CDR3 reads TGTGCCAGCAGCCCCGACAGGGGCCATATCTACGAGCAGTACTTC. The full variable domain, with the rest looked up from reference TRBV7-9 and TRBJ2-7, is DTGVSQNPRHKITKRGQNVTFRCDPISEHNRLYWYRQTLGQGPEFLTYFQNEAQLEKSRLLSDRFSAERPKGSFSTLEIQRTEQGDSAMYLCASSPDRGHIYEQYFGPGTRLTVT.

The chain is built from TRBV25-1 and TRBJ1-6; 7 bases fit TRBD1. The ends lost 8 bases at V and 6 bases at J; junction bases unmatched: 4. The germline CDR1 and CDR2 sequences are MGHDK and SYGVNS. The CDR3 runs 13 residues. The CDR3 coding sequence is TGTGCCAGCCGGGACAGCCTTAATTCACCCCTCCACTTT. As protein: CASRDSLNSPLHF.

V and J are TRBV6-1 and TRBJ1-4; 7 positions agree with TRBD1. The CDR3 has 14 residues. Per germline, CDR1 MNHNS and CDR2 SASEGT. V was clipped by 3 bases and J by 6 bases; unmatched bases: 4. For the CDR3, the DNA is TGTGCCAGCAGTGACCCCAGGGGGGATGAAAAACTGTTTTTT. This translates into CASSDPRGDEKLFF.